This entry lists 10 T cell receptor beta chains sequenced from one sample in a study of T cell repertoires in cytomegalovirus infection. TCRdb re-called the reads through MiXCR, storing one row per CDR3 protein. This sample has approximately 150,000 distinct CDR3 sequences, with 6.5% found just once. The specimen was PBMCs. These receptors all come from a human donor in good health (CMV status not recorded). Some clones in this sample may be carry-over from other donors' samples.

This clonotype was detected many times. The chain combines TRBV6-2 or TRBV6-3 with TRBJ2-1, with 15 nucleotides matching TRBD2. CDR1 and CDR2 (germline): MNHEY, SVGEGT. The CDR3 sequence is 17 residues long. V dropped 4 bases and J dropped 7; count of bases not matched to a gene: 8. The CDR3 DNA is TGTGCCAGCAGTTCCCCGGGACTAGCGGGGGGTACTAATGAGCAGTTCTTC. Translating gives CASSSPGLAGGTNEQFF.

This clonotype appeared a few times. The V call is TRBV19, the J call TRBJ1-2, with D unresolved. Germline V CDR1 and CDR2: LNHDA, SQIVND (reference sequence). The CDR3 spans 12 residues. The germline V and J ends were trimmed by 5 bases and 7 bases, with 11 bases remaining between them. The CDR3 region has the DNA TGTGCCAGTAGTCCACCAGTGGGTGGCTACACCTTC. Its translation: CASSPPVGGYTF.

This clonotype was observed at least ten times. J is TRBJ2-3 and V is TRBV7-6; a weak D match, TRBD2 (6 bases). This CDR3 comprises 13 residues. Germline V gene lookup returns CDR1 SGHVS and CDR2 FNYEAQ. Trimming removed 5 bases at V and 2 bases at J, with 8 bases between. CDR3 residues: CASSPGLTDTQYF. The CDR3 DNA is TGTGCCAGCAGCCCGGGACTCACAGATACGCAGTATTTT.

This clonotype was picked up many times. The chain has TRBV6-2 or TRBV6-3 and TRBJ2-2; D not certain. V lost 0 bases and J 6 bases, leaving 11 bases between the germline ends. The CDR3 runs to 15 residues. Germline V lookup: CDR1 MNHEY, CDR2 SVGEGT. The CDR3 sequence is CASSYSGLGSGELFF. Written as DNA, the CDR3 is TGTGCCAGCAGTTACTCGGGCTTAGGATCCGGGGAGCTGTTTTTT.

This clonotype was observed a handful of times. CDR3 DNA sequence: TGCAGTGCCGAGGTACAGTCTGAAGAGACCCAGTACTTC. It specifies CSAEVQSEETQYF. This chain connects TRBV20-1 to TRBJ2-5; D gene uncertain. CDR3 length equals 13 residues. The germline CDR1 and CDR2 sequences are DFQATT and SNEGSKA (reference sequence). V shed 6 bases and J shed 3 bases, with 14 bases lying between them.

The chain joins TRBV12-3 or TRBV12-4 to TRBJ1-1; TRBD1 might be the D (6 bases). There are 14 residues in the CDR3. Trimming stripped 6 bases from V and 0 bases from J, with 11 bases between. CDR3 sequence reads: CASRKDSLNTEAFF. Here the CDR3 DNA reads TGTGCCAGCAGAAAGGACAGCCTGAACACTGAAGCTTTCTTT.

This rearrangement joins TRBV12-3 or TRBV12-4 to TRBJ2-7; D unclear. This CDR3 is 13 amino acids long. Trimming took off 7 bases at V and 1 base at J, with 11 bases between the two ends. Written as DNA, the CDR3 is TGTGCCAGCACCGTAGACGTATCCTACGAGCAGTACTTC. Its translation is CASTVDVSYEQYF.

This clonotype was seen ten or more times. V usage is TRBV6-4 and J usage is TRBJ1-1; no reliable D call. Germline CDR1 reads MRHNA; CDR2 reads SNTAGT. Deletions cut 6 bases from V and 1 base from J, with 9 bases between. The CDR3 covers 13 residues. CDR3 nucleotides: TGTGCCAGCAGCCGGGAACCGAACACTGAAGCTTTCTTT. As protein: CASSREPNTEAFF.

This clonotype was picked up many times. This chain connects TRBV29-1 to TRBJ2-1; no clear D gene. The CDR3 is 14 amino acids. Trimming left V 5 bases short and J 4 bases short, with 15 bases between. CDR1 is SQVTM and CDR2 is ANQGSEA in the germline V gene. CDR3 bases: TGCAGCGTTTCACCGCAAACTACATACAATGAGCAGTTCTTC. Translation: CSVSPQTTYNEQFF.

This clonotype was seen more than once but under ten times. V usage is TRBV12-3 or TRBV12-4 and J usage is TRBJ1-1; D remains unclear. CDR3 length: 14 residues. The V end was cut by 3 bases, the J end by 4 bases, with 12 bases between. In DNA, the CDR3 is TGTGCCAGCAGTTTTGGGGTTGTGGGCACTGAAGCTTTCTTT. Encoded protein: CASSFGVVGTEAFF.